A selection of T cell receptor beta chains follows, all from one sample in a study of blood T cell repertoires in COVID-19. Sequencing was performed with immunoSEQ multiplex PCR; in TCRdb, only in-frame clones are kept and a portion is missing. In the table there are under 200,000 clones, around 90% of which are singletons. The sequenced material came from peripheral blood. The source of these receptors is a man aged 50-59 years who had recovered from COVID-19. Each CDR3 is given with its conserved first and last residue.

J | V | CDR3
TRBJ2-1 | TRBV11-2 | CASSLDRASWYEQFF
TRBJ1-4 | TRBV6-5 | CASSFTGFNEKLFF
TRBJ2-7 | TRBV7-8 | CASSLDRGRGGDEQYF
TRBJ1-1 | TRBV29-1 | CSVEETRGLLEAFF
TRBJ2-2 | TRBV5-4 | CASSPPVAGPNTGELFF
TRBJ2-2 | TRBV24-1 | CATSPRTGATGELFF
TRBJ1-5 | TRBV6-2/TRBV6-3 | CASSSYSVSNQPQHF
TRBJ2-7 | TRBV28 | CASSDGQGAYEQYF
TRBJ1-2 | TRBV3-1/TRBV3-2 | CASSQVQGSYGYTF
TRBJ1-2 | TRBV11-2 | CASSFDRDYGYTF
TRBJ2-5 | TRBV19 | CASSCLQGCESGRIGTQYF
TRBJ2-5 | TRBV7-2 | CASSVGGGRETQYF
TRBJ2-6 | TRBV28 | CASSPSSRGGSGANVLTF
TRBJ1-2 | TRBV27 | CASSRTGGFGYTF
TRBJ1-2 | TRBV2 | CASSETGPPTNYGYTF
TRBJ2-2 | TRBV6-6 | CASSRGGQGITGELFF
TRBJ1-2 | TRBV19 | CASFDRGSYGYTF
TRBJ2-7 | TRBV24-1 | CATRDRHSYEQYF
TRBJ2-7 | TRBV21-1 | CASSSGLAGAYEQYF
TRBJ2-2 | TRBV5-1 | CASSLAGTGELFF
TRBJ2-7 | TRBV3-1/TRBV3-2 | CASSQSSGSFHEQYF
TRBJ1-1 | TRBV9 | CASSKSGQGDPLGLNTEAFF
TRBJ1-1 | TRBV5-4 | CASSLARQGLNTEAFF
TRBJ1-5 | TRBV7-9 | CASSPAGSNQPQHF
TRBJ2-1 | TRBV7-6 | CASSSSTSGRRNNEQFF
TRBJ2-3 | TRBV5-1 | CASSLGDGARDTQYF
TRBJ2-7 | TRBV7-2 | CASSYKSPGQGVYEQYF
TRBJ2-7 | TRBV27 | CASSPSGQSGYEQYF
TRBJ1-1 | TRBV6-5 | CASSYSRNTEAFF
TRBJ1-3 | TRBV6-2/TRBV6-3 | CASSSAGGGSGNTIYF
TRBJ1-1 | TRBV7-2 | CASSLNSGQGTFF
TRBJ2-1 | TRBV19 | CASSISGTSGSLYNEQFF
TRBJ1-5 | TRBV28 | CASFSSTGRQPQHF